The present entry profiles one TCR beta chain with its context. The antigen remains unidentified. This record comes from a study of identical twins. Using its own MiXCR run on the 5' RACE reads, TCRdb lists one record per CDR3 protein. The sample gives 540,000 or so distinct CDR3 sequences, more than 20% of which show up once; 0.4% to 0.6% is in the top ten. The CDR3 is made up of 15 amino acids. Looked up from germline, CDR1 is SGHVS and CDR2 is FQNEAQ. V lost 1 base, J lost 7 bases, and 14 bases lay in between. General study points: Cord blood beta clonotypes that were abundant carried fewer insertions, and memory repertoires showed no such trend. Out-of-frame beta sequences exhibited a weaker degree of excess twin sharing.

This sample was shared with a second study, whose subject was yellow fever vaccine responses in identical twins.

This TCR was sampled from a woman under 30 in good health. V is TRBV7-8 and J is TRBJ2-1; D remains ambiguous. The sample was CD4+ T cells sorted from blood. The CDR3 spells CASSLGVEPTNEQFF. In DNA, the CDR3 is TGTGCCAGCAGCTTAGGAGTAGAGCCCACGAATGAGCAGTTCTTC.